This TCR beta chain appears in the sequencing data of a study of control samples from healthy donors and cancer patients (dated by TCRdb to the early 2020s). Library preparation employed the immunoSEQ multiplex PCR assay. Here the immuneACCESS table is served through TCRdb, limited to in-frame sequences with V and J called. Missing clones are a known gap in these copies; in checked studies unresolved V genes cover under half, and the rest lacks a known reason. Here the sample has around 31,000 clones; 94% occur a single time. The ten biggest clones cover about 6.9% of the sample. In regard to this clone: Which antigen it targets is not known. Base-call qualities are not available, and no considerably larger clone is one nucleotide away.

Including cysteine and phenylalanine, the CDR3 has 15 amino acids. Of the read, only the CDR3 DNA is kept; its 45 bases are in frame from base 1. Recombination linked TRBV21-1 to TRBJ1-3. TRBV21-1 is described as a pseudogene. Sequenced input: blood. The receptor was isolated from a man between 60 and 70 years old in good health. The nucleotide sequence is TGTGCCAGCAGCAGAGGGGGGACTGCTGGAAACACCATATATTTT. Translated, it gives CASSRGGTAGNTIYF.